The rows below give T cell receptor beta chains drawn from one sample of a study of blood T cells in healthy people across ages. Each CDR3 protein gets one entry after TCRdb re-called the 5' RACE reads with MiXCR. The sample contains about 570,000 distinct CDR3 sequences, 27% of which appear only once. The specimen was blood. The origin of the receptors is a woman in her seventies in good health. Each CDR3 is given with its conserved first and last residue. D genes are given only for firm matches. Only part of the rows carry a size: once, few, many, or a class if the clone is expanded.

V gene	J gene	D gene	clone size	CDR3 protein	CDR3 DNA
TRBV3-1	TRBJ1-2	NA	many	CASSQVPGWGYTF	TGTGCCAGCAGCCAAGTTCCTGGATGGGGCTACACCTTC
TRBV5-1	TRBJ2-3	NA	few	CASRRQVAPTDTQYF	TGCGCCAGCCGCCGACAGGTTGCCCCCACAGATACGCAGTATTTT
TRBV7-2	TRBJ1-3	NA	many	CASSLGGGSGNTIYF	TGTGCCAGCAGCTTAGGAGGGGGCTCTGGAAACACCATATATTTT
TRBV12-3/TRBV12-4	TRBJ2-5	NA	few	CASRPIRAVFPETQYF	TGTGCCAGCAGGCCAATTAGGGCGGTGTTCCCAGAGACCCAGTACTTC
TRBV7-2	TRBJ2-5	NA	NA	CASSSGLGGETQYF	TGCGCCAGCAGCTCCGGACTAGGGGGCGAGACCCAGTACTTC
TRBV20-1	TRBJ2-5	TRBD2	NA	CSARTWASGQETQYF	TGCAGTGCTAGAACCTGGGCTAGCGGCCAAGAGACCCAGTACTTC
TRBV4-3	TRBJ1-2	NA	NA	CASSLKGGSNYGYTF	TGCGCCAGCAGCTTGAAGGGGGGCTCCAACTATGGCTACACCTTC
TRBV29-1	TRBJ2-5	TRBD1	NA	CSVVGRQGLETQYF	TGCAGCGTTGTGGGGAGACAGGGTCTTGAGACCCAGTACTTC
TRBV7-9	TRBJ2-5	TRBD2	few	CASSPGGLAGLETQYF	TGTGCCAGCAGCCCCGGGGGGCTAGCGGGGTTAGAGACCCAGTACTTC
TRBV10-3	TRBJ2-7	NA	NA	CAIKSSPLDEQYF	TGTGCCATCAAATCGAGCCCGCTAGACGAGCAGTACTTC
TRBV4-3	TRBJ1-5	TRBD1	NA	CASSQVALTGLRQPQHF	TGCGCCAGCAGCCAAGTAGCCTTGACAGGGTTGAGGCAGCCCCAGCATTTT
TRBV29-1	TRBJ2-5	NA	NA	CSVQPRLQETQYF	TGCAGCGTTCAACCCAGATTACAAGAGACCCAGTACTTC
TRBV5-1	TRBJ2-7	NA	NA	CASSTGPMETYEQYF	TGCGCCAGCAGCACCGGCCCTATGGAAACGTACGAGCAGTACTTC
TRBV10-3	TRBJ1-1	NA	NA	CAIKGTGRDVAFF	TGTGCCATCAAAGGAACAGGGAGAGATGTAGCTTTCTTT
TRBV6-1	TRBJ2-1	TRBD1	NA	CASREAGTANEQFF	TGTGCCAGCAGGGAAGCCGGGACAGCCAATGAGCAGTTCTTC
TRBV7-2	TRBJ2-5	NA	few	CASSLGILAGETQYF	TGTGCCAGCAGCTTAGGCATACTTGCGGGAGAGACCCAGTACTTC
TRBV5-1	TRBJ2-5	NA	few	CASSLGLGKETQYF	TGCGCCAGCAGCTTGGGCCTAGGAAAAGAGACCCAGTACTTC
TRBV5-1	TRBJ1-4	NA	NA	CASSSSGVKEKLFF	TGCGCCAGCAGCTCCTCAGGGGTAAAAGAAAAACTGTTTTTT
TRBV7-2	TRBJ2-2	NA	NA	CASSLGAHTGELFF	TGTGCCAGCAGCTTAGGGGCCCACACCGGGGAGCTGTTTTTT
TRBV5-1	TRBJ2-3	NA	NA	CASNSIPSSTDTQYF	TGCGCCAGCAACAGTATCCCGAGTAGCACAGATACGCAGTATTTT
TRBV7-9	TRBJ2-3	NA	few	CASSFFDRPGLLQYF	TGTGCCAGCAGCTTCTTTGATCGCCCTGGGCTATTGCAGTATTTT
TRBV4-2	TRBJ2-6	NA	many	CASSLLNSGANVLTF	TGTGCCAGCAGCCTACTGAACTCTGGGGCCAACGTCCTGACTTTC
TRBV15	TRBJ2-5	TRBD2	few	CATGRIAGETQYF	TGTGCCACCGGCCGAATAGCGGGAGAGACCCAGTACTTC
TRBV6-6	TRBJ2-7	NA	few	CASSSAGSYEQYF	TGTGCCAGCAGTTCTGCGGGGTCCTACGAGCAGTACTTC
TRBV20-1	TRBJ2-3	NA	few	CSAEYPDTRYF	TGCAGTGCTGAGTACCCTGATACGCGGTATTTT
TRBV6-6	TRBJ1-4	NA	once	CASIMGATRGEKLFF	TGTGCCAGCATTATGGGGGCCACCCGGGGTGAAAAACTGTTTTTT
TRBV4-2	TRBJ2-4	NA	many	CASSQDLRAAVGKNIQYF	TGTGCCAGCAGCCAAGATTTACGGGCCGCCGTTGGCAAAAACATTCAGTACTTC
TRBV7-9	TRBJ1-4	NA	NA	CASREYENEKLFF	TGTGCCAGCAGGGAATATGAGAATGAAAAACTGTTTTTT
TRBV7-2	TRBJ1-6	NA	few	CASSLVSQGNSPLHF	TGTGCCAGCAGCTTAGTAAGCCAGGGGAATTCCCCCCTCCACTTT
TRBV3-1	TRBJ2-6	TRBD1	NA	CASSPRTGATRKAGANVLTF	TGTGCCAGCAGCCCCCGGACAGGGGCGACGAGAAAAGCTGGGGCCAACGTCCTGACTTTC
TRBV5-1	TRBJ2-3	NA	NA	CASGNHGGNTDTQYF	TGCGCCAGCGGCAACCACGGGGGTAACACAGATACGCAGTATTTT
TRBV4-3	TRBJ1-5	NA	NA	CASSQDHGNQPQHF	TGCGCCAGCAGCCAAGATCACGGGAATCAGCCCCAGCATTTT
TRBV5-1	TRBJ1-4	NA	NA	CASSLGSVVEKLFF	TGCGCCAGCAGCTTGGGGTCCGTAGTTGAAAAACTGTTTTTT
TRBV4-2	TRBJ1-1	NA	NA	CASSLTGPNTEAFF	TGTGCCAGCAGCCTGACGGGGCCGAACACTGAAGCTTTCTTT
TRBV5-1	TRBJ2-2	TRBD2	NA	CASTLAGENTGELFF	TGCGCCAGCACTTTAGCGGGAGAGAACACCGGGGAGCTGTTTTTT
TRBV25-1	TRBJ1-6	NA	NA	CASSDPLAKPPLHF	TGTGCCAGCAGTGATCCCCTTGCTAAACCGCCCCTCCACTTT
TRBV9	TRBJ1-1	NA	NA	CASSVGGHFNTEAFF	TGTGCCAGCAGCGTAGGGGGTCACTTTAACACTGAAGCTTTCTTT
TRBV7-9	TRBJ2-5	NA	many	CASSSIGVRETQYF	TGTGCCAGCAGCTCTATTGGGGTCCGAGAGACCCAGTACTTC